The T cell receptor (beta chain) under discussion was sequenced for a study of siplizumab effects on memory and regulatory T cells. Trimming stripped 8 bases from V and 6 bases from J, with 10 bases between. The germline gives CDR1 MNHNS, CDR2 SASEGT. The CDR3 sequence is 11 residues long. Sequenced by immunoSEQ multiplex PCR; TCRdb stores in-frame clones only, minus some. Altogether approximately 100,000 clones are present, 93% being singletons, with the ten largest covering roughly 0.16%. This chain joins TRBV6-1 and TRBJ1-2, with a tentative D call TRBD1 (5 bases). Sequencing was done on a sample of non-Treg CD4+ T cells sorted from blood. The sequence derives from a human donor in good health. CDR3: CASGFRDGYTF. CDR3 nucleotide sequence: TGTGCCAGCGGGTTCAGGGATGGCTACACCTTC.